This record looks at one T cell receptor (beta chain) sequence and its context. Germline V gene data show CDR1 as SGHRS and CDR2 as YFSETQ. Trimming removed 3 bases at V and 2 bases at J, with 12 bases between. The CDR3 is made up of 15 amino acids. The data originate from a study of blood T cell repertoires in COVID-19. About the research overall: Sites across the United States, Italy and Spain contributed samples from acute and convalescent COVID-19. Sample material is recorded as cDNA or gDNA derived from T cells, B-cell-depleted T cells, or PBMCs.

As handled by the study authors: From reference gene primer amplification, estimates of nucleated cell counts were derived. Method: immunoSEQ multiplex PCR; TCRdb's copy keeps in-frame clones and lacks some. D and trimming were read from the DNA, whereas the V and J calls and clone size are those reported in that table. The table shows 120,000 or so clones, with around 81% occurring only once. The sequencing sample was made of peripheral blood. The chain has TRBV5-1 and TRBJ2-1, with D tentatively TRBD1 (5 bases). This clonotype was sampled from a young man with COVID-19, enrolled during active disease. The CDR3, as DNA: TGCGCCAGCAGCTCCGGAAGGGGCGCCTACAATGAGCAGTTCTTC. This gives the protein CASSSGRGAYNEQFF.